This TCR beta chain was captured in a study of low-dose radiotherapy and immunotherapy resistance in tumors. Overall study: At a dose of 200 mg/m2, intravenous cyclophosphamide was given every two weeks, one day before radiation and immunotherapy. Aspirin 300 mg, taken orally and daily, was given to patients for four cycles from cycle 1 day 1.

TRAV- and TRBV-specific primers, spanning alpha and beta chains, primed first-strand cDNA. The authors ran around 19 PCR cycles to amplify TCRs with a constant-region primer and V-primer adapter. In vitro transcription amplified isolated mRNA. TCRdb re-called the reads through MiXCR, storing one row per CDR3 protein. This sample has about 58,000 distinct CDR3 sequences, with 20% to 25% found just once. Time point of the sample: after trial treatment. The treatment here: LDRT plus nivolumab, ipilimumab, low-dose cyclophosphamide and aspirin (RACIN trial). Ipilimumab, nivolumab, aspirin, low-dose cyclophosphamide and low-dose radiotherapy were administered to donors. This clonotype was observed at least ten times. This CDR3 spans 18 amino acids. V lost 2 bases, J lost 4 bases, and 11 bases stayed unmatched. The germline gives CDR1 SGHTA, CDR2 FQGNSA.

The chain carries TRBV7-2 and TRBJ2-1, with 10 bases identical to TRBD2. This specimen was PBMCs, taken after low-dose radiotherapy plus immunotherapy. This receptor was identified in a male donor with prostate cancer. The CDR3 loop reads CASSLFGLAEAFYNEQFF. The CDR3 DNA follows: TGTGCCAGCAGCTTATTCGGACTAGCGGAAGCATTTTACAATGAGCAGTTCTTC.